This T cell receptor (beta chain) was documented in a study of blood T cell repertoires in COVID-19. The assay was immunoSEQ multiplex PCR, and TCRdb's table has in-frame clones only and misses some. Of roughly 130,000 clones in the sample, over 70% were seen once. Specimen: peripheral blood. The origin of this receptor is a man aged 55 to 70 with active or convalescent COVID-19.

The CDR3 DNA is TGTGCCTGGAGGGGGGGGACAGGGAATTACGAGCAGTACTTC. Translating gives CAWRGGTGNYEQYF. This rearrangement joins TRBV30 to TRBJ2-7; 9 bases fit TRBD1. J lost 4 bases, V lost 3 bases, and 7 bases had no gene match. The CDR3 covers 14 residues. Per the germline V gene, CDR1 is GTSNPN and CDR2 is SVGIG (reference sequence).